A single sample gave rise to the 7 T cell receptor beta chains below, sequenced in a study of T cells in women clearing cervical HPV infection. TCRdb keeps only in-frame clones here, not all; method: immunoSEQ multiplex PCR. The sample totals roughly 36,000 clones. The sequenced material came from blood buffy coat. These receptors came from a woman aged 18 to 75 with a cervical HPV16 infection that either progressed to CIN3+ or cleared (not recorded which).

On this clone itself: The sequenced fragment ends 3 residues before the CDR3 boundary, so the rest is inferred from the germline J gene. V gene TRBV7-9 combines with J gene TRBJ2-2; no firm D call. CDR1 and CDR2 (germline): SEHNR, FQNEAQ (reference sequence). V lost 3 bases to trimming and J lost 5 bases, with 7 bases between them. The CDR3 length is 13 residues. The sequenced CDR3 bases are TGTGCCAGCAGCTTCGCGGAAACCGGGGAG. Amino acid sequence: CASSFAETGE. Given in full, the CDR3 is CASSFAETGELFF.

Concerning this clone itself: Coverage ceases 3 residues before the CDR3 finishes, and the germline J gene fills in the end. The chain uses TRBV10-3 and TRBJ2-5, with D tentatively TRBD2 (6 bases). V was pared by 8 bases and J by 4 bases, with 17 bases between. CDR3 length: 14 amino acids. Germline lookup yields CDR1 ENHRY and CDR2 SYGVKD. The CDR3 region is CAIGPTGLGETQYF. CDR3 DNA, as far as it was read: TGTGCCATCGGACCGACGGGACTCGGAGAGACC.

CDR3 DNA (partial): TGTGCCAGCAGCTCCCAGGAGCGGGGTCTTACCGGGGAG. It yields the protein CASSSQERGLTGE. The whole CDR3 protein is CASSSQERGLTGELFF. The chain recombines TRBV7-3 with TRBJ2-2; 7 positions match TRBD2. The missing CDR3 end, 3 residues past where the read stops, is filled in from the germline J gene. J gave up 5 bases and V 4 bases, and 10 bases lay outside the gene matches. The germline CDR1 and CDR2 sequences are SGHTA and FQGTGA. The CDR3 extends over 16 amino acids.

CDR3 sequence reads: CSASVLDTIYF. CDR3 bases read: TGCAGTGCTAGCGTTCTAGACACC. The chain couples TRBV20-1 to TRBJ1-3; unclear D gene. The missing CDR3 end, 3 residues past where the read stops, is filled in from the germline J gene. V was pared by 3 bases and J by 8 bases, with 8 bases between. The CDR3 is made up of 11 amino acids. The germline V gene has CDR1 DFQATT and CDR2 SNEGSKA (reference sequence).

Regarding this clone: Read data end 3 residues before the CDR3 end; the end is taken from the germline J gene. J is TRBJ2-7 and V is TRBV4-1, with 9 bases matching TRBD1. V lost 1 base and J lost 3; bases outside the gene matches: 4. In germline, CDR1 is MGHRA, CDR2 YSYEKL. The CDR3 is 15 amino acids. CDR3 DNA (partial): TGCGCCAGCAGCCAAGTTCTGACAGGGGGCTACGAG. Translating gives CASSQVLTGGYE. The CDR3 as a whole reads CASSQVLTGGYEQYF.

Regarding this clone: Coverage ceases 3 residues before the CDR3 finishes, and the germline J gene fills in the end. The V gene is TRBV5-1, the J gene TRBJ1-1; 7 nucleotides align to TRBD1. The CDR3 consists of 15 residues. In germline, CDR1 is SGHRS, CDR2 YFSETQ. J was trimmed by 6 bases and V by 0 bases; bases with no gene match: 8. The sequenced CDR3 bases are TGCGCCAGCAGCTTGGGGGACAGACGTCACGCTGAA. This codes for CASSLGDRRHAE. The complete CDR3 reads CASSLGDRRHAEAFF.

As regards this clone: The sequence runs out 3 residues before the end of the CDR3; the remainder is reconstructed from the germline J gene. V and J are TRBV19 and TRBJ2-2; 7 bases match TRBD2. The CDR3 extends over 13 amino acids. CDR1 is LNHDA, CDR2 SQIVND, per germline (reference sequence). The trim removed 6 bases at V and 8 bases at J, leaving 6 bases unmatched. CDR3 DNA, as far as it was read: TGTGCCAGTAGGGCGGGGGATGGAGGGGAG. Translated: CASRAGDGGE. The entire CDR3 reads CASRAGDGGELFF. The whole variable domain, filled in from reference TRBV19 and TRBJ2-2, reads DGGITQSPKYLFRKEGQNVTLSCEQNLNHDAMYWYRQDPGQGLRLIYYSQIVNDFQKGDIAEGYSVSREKKESFPLTVTSAQKNPTAFYLCASRAGDGGELFFGEGSRLTVL.